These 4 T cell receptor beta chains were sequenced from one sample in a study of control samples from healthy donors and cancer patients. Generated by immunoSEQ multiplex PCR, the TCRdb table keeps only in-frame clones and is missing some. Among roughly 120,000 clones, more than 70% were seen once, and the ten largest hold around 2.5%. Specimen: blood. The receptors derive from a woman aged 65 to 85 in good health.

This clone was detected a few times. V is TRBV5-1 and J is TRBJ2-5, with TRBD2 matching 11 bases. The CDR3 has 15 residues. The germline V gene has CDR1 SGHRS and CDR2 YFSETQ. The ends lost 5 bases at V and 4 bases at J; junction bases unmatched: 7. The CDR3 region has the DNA TGCGCCAGCAGTACACTAGCGGGGGCCCCAGAGACCCAGTACTTC. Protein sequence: CASSTLAGAPETQYF.

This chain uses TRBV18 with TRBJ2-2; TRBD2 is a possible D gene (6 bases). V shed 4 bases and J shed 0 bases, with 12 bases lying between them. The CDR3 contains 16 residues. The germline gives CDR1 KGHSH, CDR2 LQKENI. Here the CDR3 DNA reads TGTGCCAGCTCACAAGAACTAGCTTCGAACACCGGGGAGCTGTTTTTT. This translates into CASSQELASNTGELFF.

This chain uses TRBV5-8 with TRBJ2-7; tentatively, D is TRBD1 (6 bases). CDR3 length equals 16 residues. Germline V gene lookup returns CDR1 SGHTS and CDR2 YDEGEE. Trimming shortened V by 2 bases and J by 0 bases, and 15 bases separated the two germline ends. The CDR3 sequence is CASSFRDTGPSYEQYF. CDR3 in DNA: TGTGCCAGCAGCTTTAGGGACACCGGGCCCTCCTACGAGCAGTACTTC.

The CDR3 spells CASSKRWRGRIGF. In DNA, the CDR3 is TGTGCCAGCAGCAAACGGTGGAGGGGGCGAATAGGGTTT. The chain combines TRBV21-1 with TRBJ1-4; the table gives TRBD1 as D, unverified against the DNA. TRBV21-1 is annotated as a pseudogene. The CDR3 has 13 amino acids.